One TCR beta chain is described in this entry. This sample is part of a study of control samples from healthy donors and cancer patients. Measured with immunoSEQ multiplex PCR; TCRdb has only the in-frame clones, and not every one. The sample records tens of thousands of clones, 94% being singletons. The CDR3 is 16 residues long. CDR1 is LGHNA and CDR2 is YNFKEQ in the germline V gene. With 1 base removed from V and 2 bases from J, the gap between germline ends came to 13 bases. Sample: blood. This sequence originates from a woman aged 18-30 years in good health. The chain combines TRBV4-2 with TRBJ2-3; either TRBD1 or TRBD2 may supply D (5 bases each). This chain's CDR3 is CASSQAIGTSTDTQYF. The CDR3 DNA follows: TGTGCCAGCAGCCAAGCTATCGGGACGTCCACAGATACGCAGTATTTT.